One and the same sample provided the 19 T cell receptor beta chains below, sequenced in a study of T cells in Graves' hyperthyroidism and ophthalmopathy. Amplification of TCR beta CDR3 regions used RNA as the template. Carried out on the TCR CDR3, a first-round RT-PCR used the HTBI primer set. TCRdb ran MiXCR on the multiplex PCR reads and lists one entry per CDR3 protein. The sample shows around 390,000 distinct CDR3 sequences, about 15% of them seen only once. The sequenced sample was blood. All receptors derive from a woman aged 25 to 39 with Graves' ophthalmopathy.

In this sample, this clonotype turned up many times. The rearrangement joins TRBV12-3 or TRBV12-4 to TRBJ1-6, with 8 bases lining up with TRBD1. CDR3 size: 15 residues. Trimming took 5 bases from V and 7 from J; bases not matched to a gene: 7. The DNA of the CDR3 is TGTGCCAGCAGTGGGACAGGATCTTTCAATTCACCCCTCCACTTT. It translates to CASSGTGSFNSPLHF.

This clonotype has ten or more counts. The rearrangement joins TRBV6-7 to TRBJ2-7, with TRBD1 matching over 8 bases. TRBV6-7 is known as an ORF, though its function is uncertain. The length of the CDR3 is 16 residues. V lost 0 bases, J lost 6 bases, and 10 bases stayed unmatched. In nucleotides, the CDR3 is TGTGCCAGCAGTTACTCGAAAAACAGGGGGATAGGCGAGCAGTACTTC. Translated: CASSYSKNRGIGEQYF.

This clonotype showed up many times. The chain recombines TRBV5-1 with TRBJ2-7; no reliable D call. This CDR3 contains 14 residues. V was pared by 0 bases and J by 2 bases, with 9 bases between. Per the germline V gene, CDR1 is SGHRS and CDR2 is YFSETQ. Written as DNA, the CDR3 is TGCGCCAGCAGCTTGGATAGTTTCGCCTACGAGCAGTACTTC. Amino acid sequence: CASSLDSFAYEQYF.

This clonotype was observed at least ten times. The gene calls are TRBV7-3 and TRBJ2-3, with 13 bases aligning to TRBD2. V shed 3 bases and J 1 base; nucleotides not matched to a gene: 4. This CDR3 contains 17 residues. Germline V gene sequence: CDR1 SGHTA, CDR2 FQGTGA. The CDR3 DNA sequence: TGTGCCAGCAGCTTCGGGACTAGCGGGGTTGGCACAGATACGCAGTATTTT. It yields the protein CASSFGTSGVGTDTQYF.

This clonotype was recorded at least ten times. The chain combines TRBV29-1 with TRBJ1-1; 8 nucleotides line up with TRBD1. Germline V lookup: CDR1 SQVTM, CDR2 ANQGSEA. The V and J ends lost 7 bases and 6 bases, in that order; junction bases with no gene match: 13. The CDR3 contains 14 residues. The CDR3 coding sequence is TGCAGCGCTACTGCGGACAGGGCAAAATCTGAAGCTTTCTTT. It translates to CSATADRAKSEAFF.

This clonotype was observed many times. The chain uses TRBV6-6 and TRBJ2-1, with TRBD1 matching 8 bases. Germline V gene lookup returns CDR1 MNHNY and CDR2 SVGAGI (reference sequence). Trimming at V came to 1 base and at J to 7 bases, leaving 9 bases not matched to a gene. The CDR3 has 16 residues. CDR3 coding DNA: TGTGCCAGCAGTTACTATCCGACAGGGGTTCGGAATGAGCAGTTCTTC. Amino acid sequence: CASSYYPTGVRNEQFF.

This clonotype was counted many times. This chain links TRBV29-1 with TRBJ1-3, with TRBD1 identical over 8 bases. This CDR3 is built from 14 residues. Per germline, CDR1 SQVTM and CDR2 ANQGSEA. V lost 4 bases and J lost 2; bases outside the gene matches: 4. The CDR3 region has the DNA TGCAGCGTTGGCTTGGGACAGGCTGGAAACACCATATATTTT. Protein product: CSVGLGQAGNTIYF.

This clonotype was counted ten times or more. J is TRBJ2-5 and V is TRBV7-2; possible D gene TRBD1, 5 bases. CDR1 is SGHTA and CDR2 is FQGNSA in the germline V gene. V was cut by 5 bases and J by 5 bases, with 18 bases left in between. This CDR3 has 15 residues. The CDR3 DNA is TGTGCCAGCAGCCCACCGGACGGAGCAGGGGAGACCCAGTACTTC. This translates into CASSPPDGAGETQYF. The full variable domain, rest sourced from reference TRBV7-2 and TRBJ2-5, is GAGVSQSPSNKVTEKGKDVELRCDPISGHTALYWYRQSLGQGLEFLIYFQGNSAPDKSGLPSDRFSAERTGGSVSTLTIQRTQQEDSAVYLCASSPPDGAGETQYFGPGTRLLVL.

This clonotype was recorded only once. This chain connects TRBV6-5 to TRBJ1-1; D possibly corresponds to TRBD1 (5 bases). Trimming removed 4 bases from V and 4 bases from J, with 13 bases in between. Germline CDR1 is MNHEY and CDR2 is SVGAGI. The CDR3 extends over 14 amino acids. In nucleotides, the CDR3 is TGTGCCAGCAGTTCCTCTCGGGGCGGCACTGAAGCTTTCTTT. Protein sequence: CASSSSRGGTEAFF.

Many counts were recorded for this clonotype. J is TRBJ2-3 and V is TRBV11-2, with D possibly TRBD1 on 5 matching bases. The CDR3 consists of 15 residues. Trimming cost V 1 base and J 0 bases, with 8 bases left between them. Germline CDR1 SGHAT, CDR2 FQNNGV. The CDR3 DNA follows: TGTGCCAGCAGCTTAGTGCAGGGCAGCACAGATACGCAGTATTTT. Its protein product is CASSLVQGSTDTQYF.

This clonotype was detected a few times. The V gene is TRBV4-1, the J gene TRBJ2-7; unclear D gene. The CDR3 length is 14 residues. Per the germline V gene, CDR1 is MGHRA and CDR2 is YSYEKL. V was shortened by 1 base and J by 2 bases, with 9 bases between the two germline ends. In nucleotides, the CDR3 is TGCGCCAGCAGCCAAGTTCTCTTAACCTACGAGCAGTACTTC. The encoded protein is CASSQVLLTYEQYF.

This clonotype was found many times. The rearrangement links TRBV5-1 to TRBJ1-1, with 9 bases fitting TRBD1. J was trimmed by 4 bases and V by 5 bases; bases with no gene match: 18. Germline CDR1 is SGHRS and CDR2 is YFSETQ. This CDR3 is 18 amino acids long. The CDR3 DNA sequence: TGCGCCAGCAGATCCGGGACAGGGAGTCCCCTTTCGGGCACTGAAGCTTTCTTT. Its translation: CASRSGTGSPLSGTEAFF.

This clonotype was counted many times. The V call is TRBV6-1, the J call TRBJ2-7, with 13 bases lining up with TRBD2. CDR1 and CDR2 (germline): MNHNS, SASEGT. This CDR3 comprises 19 residues. With V trimmed by 7 bases and J by 0 bases, 15 bases remained unmatched. This chain's CDR3 is CASNKGLAGVVQSSYEQYF. The CDR3 bases are TGTGCCAGCAACAAAGGACTAGCGGGGGTCGTACAGAGCTCCTACGAGCAGTACTTC.

V is TRBV20-1 and J is TRBJ2-5; D is uncertain. Germline V lookup: CDR1 DFQATT, CDR2 SNEGSKA (reference sequence). The CDR3 extends over 13 amino acids. Trimming stripped 0 bases from V and 2 bases from J, with 7 bases between. CDR3 protein: CSARDLQQETQYF. CDR3 bases: TGCAGTGCTAGAGATCTCCAGCAAGAGACCCAGTACTTC.

Of note for this clonotype: Being one base from a much bigger clone, this may be a read error. V and J are TRBV28 and TRBJ1-2, with a possible D match to TRBD1 (5 bases). V lost 4 bases, J lost 6 bases, and 18 bases lay in between. The CDR3 covers 15 residues. CDR1 and CDR2 from the germline V gene are MDHEN and SYDVKM. CDR3 coding DNA: TGTGCCAGCAGTTCAGGGTCTAAATGGCTCAATGGCTACACCTTC. It codes for CASSSGSKWLNGYTF.

This clonotype was seen repeatedly, ten times or more. This sequence joins TRBV10-3 and TRBJ1-5; no firm D call. Trimming cost V 3 bases and J 0 bases, with 3 bases left between them. The CDR3 extends over 13 amino acids. Germline V lookup: CDR1 ENHRY, CDR2 SYGVKD. CDR3 protein: CAISESSNQPQHF. Written as DNA, the CDR3 is TGTGCCATCAGTGAATCTAGCAATCAGCCCCAGCATTTT.

Ten or more counts support this clonotype. The gene calls are TRBV28 and TRBJ1-5; the D is unclear. Germline V gives CDR1 MDHEN, CDR2 SYDVKM. The CDR3 length is 15 residues. Trimming took 4 bases from V and 3 from J, leaving 13 bases between them. CDR3 loop: CASSSLGGVNQPQHF. The CDR3 nucleotides read TGTGCCAGCAGTTCCCTGGGAGGAGTCAATCAGCCCCAGCATTTT.

This clonotype has a count of ten or more. The chain employs TRBV7-9 and TRBJ2-4; D assignment may be TRBD1 or TRBD2 (6 bases each). The CDR3 sequence is 15 residues long. The germline V gene encodes CDR1 SEHNR and CDR2 FQNEAQ (reference sequence). V gave up 2 bases and J gave up 4 bases, with 12 bases separating them. CDR3 sequence reads: CASSLSGASKNIQYF. The CDR3 DNA sequence: TGTGCCAGCAGCTTATCGGGGGCCAGTAAAAACATTCAGTACTTC. Full variable domain (rest looked up from reference TRBV7-9 and TRBJ2-4): DTGVSQNPRHKITKRGQNVTFRCDPISEHNRLYWYRQTLGQGPEFLTYFQNEAQLEKSRLLSDRFSAERPKGSFSTLEIQRTEQGDSAMYLCASSLSGASKNIQYFGAGTRLSVL.

This clonotype was observed at least ten times. This chain links TRBV6-1 with TRBJ2-1; 7 bases align to TRBD1. Looked up from germline, CDR1 is MNHNS and CDR2 is SASEGT. The CDR3 loop spans 15 amino acids. J lost 2 bases, V lost 8 bases, and 9 bases had no gene match. The CDR3 loop is CASVRQGETYNEQFF. CDR3 DNA sequence: TGTGCCAGCGTGAGACAGGGCGAAACCTACAATGAGCAGTTCTTC.